The source of this T cell receptor (beta chain) is a study of T-cell reconstitution after alpha-beta-depleted transplantation in children. Preparation of the TCRbeta library was carried out with unique molecular identifiers. TCRdb re-derived calls from the PCR reads in MiXCR, one entry per CDR3 protein. The table lists some 490,000 distinct CDR3 sequences, around 12% of them singletons. The CDR3 spans 14 residues. The germline CDR1 and CDR2 sequences are SGDLS and YYNGEE. Between the trimmed V and J ends, which lost 3 bases and 6 bases, there was a span of 13 bases. This chain joins TRBV9 and TRBJ2-1, with D possibly matching TRBD2 (6 bases). The specimen was PBMCs from the stem cell graft donor, collected from the stem cell graft. The TCR was taken from a human donor who donated a stem cell graft to a child with combined immunodeficiency. This chain's CDR3 is CASSALGDSNEQFF. CDR3 sequence (DNA): TGTGCCAGCAGCGCCCTAGGGGACTCCAATGAGCAGTTCTTC.